The rows below give T cell receptor beta chains drawn from one sample of a study of cytomegalovirus exposure and HLA in healthy donors. Method: immunoSEQ multiplex PCR; TCRdb's copy keeps in-frame clones and lacks some. The table records over 150,000 clones, roughly 75% of them present only once. The sequencing input was PBMCs. Receptors were obtained from a young man in good health and CMV-seropositive. Each CDR3 is given with its conserved first and last residue. D genes are given only for firm matches. Only some rows state a clone size, as once, few, many or a class for expanded clones.

J: TRBJ1-3; D: .; size: .; V: TRBV5-5; DNA: TGTGCCAGCAGCTTCCCCTACGGTTCGAGGAAAACTGGAAACACCATATATTTT; CDR3: CASSFPYGSRKTGNTIYF
J: TRBJ2-7; D: .; size: once; V: TRBV28; DNA: TGTGCCAGCAGTTTTGTCAGCGGTCCCTCCTACGAGCAGTACTTC; CDR3: CASSFVSGPSYEQYF
J: TRBJ2-7; D: TRBD2; size: few; V: TRBV7-9; DNA: TGTGCCAGCACCAAGACGGGACAGGGGACTAGCGGGGAGACCTACGAGCAGTACTTC; CDR3: CASTKTGQGTSGETYEQYF
J: TRBJ2-1; D: TRBD1; size: .; V: TRBV9; DNA: TGTGCCAGCAGCGCCGGGACAGGGCTCCGTATTAGTGAGCAGTTCTTC; CDR3: CASSAGTGLRISEQFF
J: TRBJ1-3; D: .; size: few; V: TRBV27; DNA: TGTGCCAGCAGTCCGTCCGACAGTTCCTCTGGAAACACCATATATTTT; CDR3: CASSPSDSSSGNTIYF
J: TRBJ1-3; D: .; size: .; V: TRBV27; DNA: TGTGCCAGCAGAACACACCAGACTGGAAACACCATATATTTT; CDR3: CASRTHQTGNTIYF
J: TRBJ2-3; D: .; size: .; V: TRBV5-4; DNA: TGTGCCAGCAGCTTGGGGCCCTCTAGGGGAAGGGGAGATACGCAGTATTTT; CDR3: CASSLGPSRGRGDTQYF
J: TRBJ1-3; D: .; size: .; V: TRBV7-9; DNA: TGTGCCAGCAGCTTGTGGTCGGGGGACTTGTCTGGAAACACCATATATTTT; CDR3: CASSLWSGDLSGNTIYF
J: TRBJ1-1; D: .; size: .; V: TRBV6-1; DNA: TGTGCCAGCAGCCCCGGAGGGAGCGGAACTGAAGCTTTCTTT; CDR3: CASSPGGSGTEAFF
J: TRBJ1-5; D: TRBD1; size: few; V: TRBV6-6; DNA: TGTGCCAGCAGCCACCGAGGGGGCGCGGATCAGCCCCAGCATTTT; CDR3: CASSHRGGADQPQHF
J: TRBJ2-2; D: TRBD2; size: once; V: TRBV5-1; DNA: TGCGCCAGCAGCTTGGGGACTAGCTCCCGCACCGGGGAGCTGTTTTTT; CDR3: CASSLGTSSRTGELFF
J: TRBJ2-1; D: TRBD2; size: .; V: TRBV5-1; DNA: TGCGCCAGCAGCGGGGGACTAGCGGGGCACGCCTACAATGAGCAGTTCTTC; CDR3: CASSGGLAGHAYNEQFF
J: TRBJ2-7; D: TRBD2; size: .; V: TRBV28; DNA: TGTGCCAGCAGTTGGGATACTAGCGGGAGCTACGAGCAGTACTTC; CDR3: CASSWDTSGSYEQYF
J: TRBJ2-1; D: TRBD1; size: .; V: TRBV18; DNA: TGTGCCAGCTCACTCCGGACAGGGGGGGTGAAAAATGAGCAGTTCTTC; CDR3: CASSLRTGGVKNEQFF
J: TRBJ1-2; D: .; size: .; V: TRBV11-1; DNA: TGTGCCAGCAGCCCCCACGGGATGGAGGGCCAGTTCTATGGCTACACCTTC; CDR3: CASSPHGMEGQFYGYTF
J: TRBJ1-6; D: TRBD1; size: few; V: TRBV7-3; DNA: TGTGCCAGCAGCCCTCGGACAGGAGCAAATTCACCCCTCCACTTT; CDR3: CASSPRTGANSPLHF
J: TRBJ2-1; D: TRBD2; size: .; V: TRBV11-2; DNA: TGTGCCAGCAGCTTGAGCGCTAGCGGCTATTACAATGAGCAGTTCTTC; CDR3: CASSLSASGYYNEQFF
J: TRBJ1-1; D: .; size: .; V: TRBV6-1; DNA: TGTGCCAGCAGGCCAGGAACGAACACTGAAGCTTTCTTT; CDR3: CASRPGTNTEAFF
J: TRBJ2-3; D: TRBD1; size: .; V: TRBV6-4; DNA: TGTGCCAGCGCCCCGGGACAGGGCCCCCAAGATACGCAGTATTTT; CDR3: CASAPGQGPQDTQYF
J: TRBJ2-1; D: TRBD1; size: few; V: TRBV6-5; DNA: TGTGCCAGCAGTTACTCAGGGGGCTGGAACAATGAGCAGTTCTTC; CDR3: CASSYSGGWNNEQFF
J: TRBJ2-7; D: TRBD1; size: .; V: TRBV28; DNA: TGTGCCAGCAGGGGTTTAACGGACAGGGTACCCTACGAGCAGTACTTC; CDR3: CASRGLTDRVPYEQYF
J: TRBJ2-7; D: TRBD2; size: few; V: TRBV7-8; DNA: TGTGCCAGCAGCTTGACTAGCGGGTACTACGAGCAGTACTTC; CDR3: CASSLTSGYYEQYF
J: TRBJ1-1; D: .; size: many; V: TRBV4-3; DNA: TGCGCCAGCAGCCAAGATCTAACAGGCCTGGGCACTGAAGCTTTCTTT; CDR3: CASSQDLTGLGTEAFF
J: TRBJ2-7; D: .; size: .; V: TRBV6-1; DNA: TGTGCCAGCAGTGTGCGGGGGACACTCGAGCAGTACTTC; CDR3: CASSVRGTLEQYF
J: TRBJ1-6; D: .; size: .; V: TRBV5-1; DNA: TGCGCCAGCAGCTTGGGGCACAACTCCTATAATTCACCCCTCCACTTT; CDR3: CASSLGHNSYNSPLHF
J: TRBJ1-1; D: .; size: .; V: TRBV28; DNA: TGTGCCACCCACGGGCAGGGGACTGAAGCTTTCTTT; CDR3: CATHGQGTEAFF
J: TRBJ1-4; D: .; size: .; V: TRBV10-2; DNA: TGCGCCAGCAGTGAGTCACGGGTGACAACTAATGAAAAACTGTTTTTT; CDR3: CASSESRVTTNEKLFF
J: TRBJ2-3; D: TRBD2; size: .; V: TRBV7-2; DNA: TGTGCCAGCAGCCCCCGGACTAGCCGCTATACGCAGTATTTT; CDR3: CASSPRTSRYTQYF
J: TRBJ2-1; D: TRBD2; size: .; V: TRBV29-1; DNA: TGCAGCGTTCGACTAGCGGCCTACAATGAGCAGTTCTTC; CDR3: CSVRLAAYNEQFF
J: TRBJ2-7; D: .; size: .; V: TRBV6-1; DNA: TGTGCCAGCAGTGCCGAGCCTGGCGAGCAGTACTTC; CDR3: CASSAEPGEQYF
J: TRBJ1-1; D: .; size: few; V: TRBV5-6; DNA: TGTGCCAGCAGCTTCTGGGGGGACCTAATGAACACTGAAGCTTTCTTT; CDR3: CASSFWGDLMNTEAFF
J: TRBJ2-7; D: TRBD2; size: .; V: TRBV5-6; DNA: TGTGCCAGCAGCATTGAGCGGGGGCGGCAAGAGCAGTACTTC; CDR3: CASSIERGRQEQYF
J: TRBJ1-2; D: .; size: .; V: TRBV6-6; DNA: TGTGCCAGCAGCTCAGACAGTAACTATGGCTACACCTTC; CDR3: CASSSDSNYGYTF
J: TRBJ1-1; D: TRBD1; size: .; V: TRBV7-9; DNA: TGTGCCAGCAGCTTAGCGCAGGGGGTTAAATCTGAAGCTTTCTTT; CDR3: CASSLAQGVKSEAFF
J: TRBJ2-1; D: .; size: few; V: TRBV27; DNA: TGTGCCAGCAGGATCAGGGGTCCGAGCTCCTACAATGAGCAGTTCTTC; CDR3: CASRIRGPSSYNEQFF
J: TRBJ2-7; D: .; size: .; V: TRBV6-1; DNA: TGTGCCAGCAGTGAAGCGCGAAGGCTCCGGGGCGAGCAGTACTTC; CDR3: CASSEARRLRGEQYF
J: TRBJ2-2; D: TRBD2; size: .; V: TRBV9; DNA: TGTGCCAGCAGCGGCACTAGCGGCGCTAACACCGGGGAGCTGTTTTTT; CDR3: CASSGTSGANTGELFF
J: TRBJ1-4; D: .; size: .; V: TRBV5-1; DNA: TGCGCCAGCAGCTTGTTTGCAGGGAAGAGTAGCGAAAAACTGTTTTTT; CDR3: CASSLFAGKSSEKLFF
J: TRBJ2-5; D: TRBD2; size: .; V: TRBV9; DNA: TGTGCCAGCAGCGTAGGGGCTAGCGGGGGGCCCCAGGAGACCCAGTACTTC; CDR3: CASSVGASGGPQETQYF
J: TRBJ1-4; D: TRBD1; size: few; V: TRBV19; DNA: TGTGCCAGTACCCCGCCGGGACAGTATGAAAAACTGTTTTTT; CDR3: CASTPPGQYEKLFF
J: TRBJ2-2; D: TRBD2; size: .; V: TRBV5-1; DNA: TGCGCCAGCGGGTCTAGCGGGGGGTCGAACACCGGGGAGCTGTTTTTT; CDR3: CASGSSGGSNTGELFF
J: TRBJ2-4; D: .; size: .; V: TRBV27; DNA: TGTGCCAGCAGTCTATCCGGGATGATAAACATTCAGTACTTC; CDR3: CASSLSGMINIQYF